The rows below give T cell receptor beta chains drawn from one sample of a study of T cell repertoires in cytomegalovirus infection. From the reads, TCRdb called clonotypes with MiXCR, one entry per CDR3 protein. The data contain under 200,000 distinct CDR3 sequences, approximately 9.7% of them singletons. The sample comprised PBMCs. The receptors stem from a human donor in good health (CMV status not recorded). Some clones in this sample may be carry-over from other donors' samples. The CDR3 runs from the conserved cysteine through the conserved F or W. D genes are given only for firm matches. Not all rows give a size; the values are once, few, many and, for expanded clones, a class.

TRBJ2-5	many	TRBV7-2	NA	11	TGTGCCAGCAGTCCCCGAGAGACCCAGTACTTC	CASSPRETQYF
TRBJ2-1	NA	TRBV6-2/TRBV6-3	TRBD2	15	TGTGCCAGCAGTACGACTAGCGGGAGGGTCGGTGAGCAGTTCTTC	CASSTTSGRVGEQFF
TRBJ1-4	few	TRBV12-3/TRBV12-4	NA	15	TGTGCCAGCAGTCCGCCGGTGGGACACAATGAAAAACTGTTTTTT	CASSPPVGHNEKLFF
TRBJ2-5	many	TRBV7-2	TRBD2	13	TGTGCCAGCAAACTAGCGGGGGGGCAGACCCAGTACTTC	CASKLAGGQTQYF
TRBJ1-3	many	TRBV7-2	NA	14	TGTGCCAGCAGCCAGGACCTTCCTGGAAACACCATATATTTT	CASSQDLPGNTIYF
TRBJ2-1	few	TRBV4-2	NA	14	TGTGCCAGCAGCCCAGGGAGGTCCTACAATGAGCAGTTCTTC	CASSPGRSYNEQFF
TRBJ2-1	NA	TRBV6-1	TRBD1	17	TGTGCCAGCAGTGGAGTTGTGGACAGGGTGTATCGGATTGAGCAGTTCTTC	CASSGVVDRVYRIEQFF
TRBJ2-1	many	TRBV6-4	NA	15	TGTGCCAGCAGTGAAGAAGCGGACGCCTACAATGAGCAGTTCTTC	CASSEEADAYNEQFF
TRBJ2-3	NA	TRBV20-1	TRBD2	15	TGCAGTGAAACGCAAGGCGGGGGGAGCACAGATACGCAGTATTTT	CSETQGGGSTDTQYF
TRBJ1-5	many	TRBV6-1	NA	15	TGTGCCAGCAGTGAATGGTTCGATAGCAATCAGCCCCAGCATTTT	CASSEWFDSNQPQHF
TRBJ1-5	many	TRBV19	NA	16	TGTGCCAGCAACGGACGGGGAACTTCTAGCAATCAGCCCCAGCATTTT	CASNGRGTSSNQPQHF
TRBJ2-2	NA	TRBV20-1	TRBD2	17	TGCAGTGCTCGAGGGACTAGCCGAAGCAAGAACACCGGGGAGCTGTTTTTT	CSARGTSRSKNTGELFF
TRBJ2-7	many	TRBV20-1	TRBD2	15	TGCAGTGCTAGAGATACAGCGGGGATAACCTACGAGCAGTACTTC	CSARDTAGITYEQYF
TRBJ2-3	many	TRBV5-4	NA	18	TGTGCCAGCAGCCAACCCGTGGGGGGGGCGGGGTTCACAGATACGCAGTATTTT	CASSQPVGGAGFTDTQYF
TRBJ2-1	NA	TRBV6-2/TRBV6-3	TRBD2	18	TGTGCCAGCAGCGACAGAACTACTAGCGGGGATTCCTACAATGAGCAGTTCTTC	CASSDRTTSGDSYNEQFF
TRBJ1-2	many	TRBV18	TRBD1	14	TGTGCCAGCTCACTAGGGGGCCTAAACTATGGCTACACCTTC	CASSLGGLNYGYTF
TRBJ1-5	many	TRBV7-9	NA	14	TGTGCCAGCAGCTTAGACCAGAGCAATCAGCCCCAGCATTTT	CASSLDQSNQPQHF
TRBJ2-7	few	TRBV5-6	TRBD2	15	TGTGCCAGCAGCTTGGCGGCTAGCGGGGACTACGAGCAGTACTTC	CASSLAASGDYEQYF
TRBJ2-2	many	TRBV7-9	NA	12	TGTGCCAGCAGCTTAGTGCCCGGGGAGCTGTTTTTT	CASSLVPGELFF
TRBJ2-1	many	TRBV2	NA	15	TGTGCCGCGAGGGGACCGGGTGGTTACTACAATGAGCAGTTCTTC	CAARGPGGYYNEQFF
TRBJ1-2	many	TRBV4-1	NA	14	TGCGCCAGCAGCCAAGCGGAGGGAAGGAGCGGCTACACCTTC	CASSQAEGRSGYTF
TRBJ2-1	few	TRBV7-9	NA	12	TGTGCCAGCAGCTCCTTAGTTGGGGAGCAGTTCTTC	CASSSLVGEQFF
TRBJ2-2	many	TRBV6-5	NA	14	TGTGCCAGCCGGGGAGCAGGGGTCACCGGGGAGCTGTTTTTT	CASRGAGVTGELFF
TRBJ1-3	many	TRBV7-2	NA	12	TGTGCCAGCAGCCCGAACTGGGACACCATATATTTT	CASSPNWDTIYF
TRBJ2-7	many	TRBV7-9	TRBD2	15	TGTGCCAGCAGCTTGTCAGGGACTAGCACCTACGAGCAGTACTTC	CASSLSGTSTYEQYF
TRBJ1-4	few	TRBV12-3/TRBV12-4	NA	17	TGTGCCAGCAGTTTGGGGCTAGGGCCTGCGACTAATGAAAAACTGTTTTTT	CASSLGLGPATNEKLFF
TRBJ2-1	many	TRBV7-2	TRBD2	16	TGTGCCAGCAGCTTAGTTCTAGCGGGGGGGTACAATGAGCAGTTCTTC	CASSLVLAGGYNEQFF
TRBJ2-7	NA	TRBV4-1	NA	16	TGCGCCAGCAGCCAAGATCTTACTGGGAACCCCCACGAGCAGTACTTC	CASSQDLTGNPHEQYF
TRBJ1-3	many	TRBV7-7	NA	13	TGTGCTAGCAGCTCGGACAGAGGAAACACCATATATTTT	CASSSDRGNTIYF
TRBJ1-6	NA	TRBV15	NA	14	TGTGCCACCAACCGGGGGGGAACCAATTCACCCCTCCACTTT	CATNRGGTNSPLHF
TRBJ2-7	many	TRBV7-3	NA	17	TGTGCCAGCACCAACCCACCAGGGGCCGGGCTGTCTTACGAGCAGTACTTC	CASTNPPGAGLSYEQYF
TRBJ2-1	many	TRBV29-1	TRBD2	14	TGCAGCGTGGTTGGGACTAGCGGGAGGCCTGAGCAGTTCTTC	CSVVGTSGRPEQFF
TRBJ2-6	few	TRBV5-5	TRBD1	13	TGTGCCACCCAGGGGGCCGGGGCCAACGTCCTGACTTTC	CATQGAGANVLTF
TRBJ1-1	few	TRBV19	NA	12	TGTGCCAGTAGTACCCCCGTAACTGAAGCTTTCTTT	CASSTPVTEAFF
TRBJ2-5	NA	TRBV20-1	TRBD2	15	TGCAGTGCTAGTGACTCAGCGGGAGTGGGAGAGACCCAGTACTTC	CSASDSAGVGETQYF
TRBJ2-7	NA	TRBV28	NA	14	TGTGCCAGCAAAGGAATTCATGGTTCCTACGAGCAGTACTTC	CASKGIHGSYEQYF
TRBJ1-6	many	TRBV20-1	NA	16	TGCAGTGCTGACGTCCTTACGAGCTCCTATAATTCACCCCTCCACTTT	CSADVLTSSYNSPLHF
TRBJ2-5	NA	TRBV20-1	TRBD2	15	TGCAGTGCTCTCCCTAGCGGGGTTGTTCAAGAGACCCAGTACTTC	CSALPSGVVQETQYF
TRBJ1-1	NA	TRBV5-1	TRBD1	15	TGCGCCAGCAGCGGCCTGACAGGGGGGGGGACTGAAGCTTTCTTT	CASSGLTGGGTEAFF
TRBJ1-1	many	TRBV20-1	NA	13	TGCAGTGCTAGAGAGGGCAGATTGGGTGAAGCTTTCTTT	CSAREGRLGEAFF
TRBJ1-5	few	TRBV6-2/TRBV6-3	NA	14	TGTGCCAGCAGTTTGGCTTATAGCAATCAGCCCCAGCATTTT	CASSLAYSNQPQHF
TRBJ2-5	NA	TRBV6-2/TRBV6-3	TRBD2	16	TGTGCCAGCAGTACTTACGATCTAGCGGGAGGGGAGACCCAGTACTTC	CASSTYDLAGGETQYF
TRBJ1-6	few	TRBV5-4	NA	14	TGTGCCAGCAGCTCTCCCGGGACAAATTCACCCCTCCACTTT	CASSSPGTNSPLHF
TRBJ2-2	NA	TRBV6-2/TRBV6-3	NA	14	TGTGCCAGCAGTCCCGACAGGTGGGAGAGCGAGCTGTTTTTT	CASSPDRWESELFF
TRBJ1-1	few	TRBV6-6	NA	17	TGTGCCAGCAGCGGGCCGGGGGAGGTGGCTATGAACACTGAAGCTTTCTTT	CASSGPGEVAMNTEAFF
TRBJ2-2	many	TRBV29-1	NA	14	TGCAGCGTTGGACAAGGCGTATCGGGCGGGGAGCTGTTTTTT	CSVGQGVSGGELFF
TRBJ1-1	many	TRBV7-2	NA	13	TGTGCCAGCAGTTTCGGGCGGACCACTGAAGCTTTCTTT	CASSFGRTTEAFF
TRBJ1-1	many	TRBV7-2	NA	15	TGTGCCAGCAGCGTAGACACAGGGATGGGCACTGAAGCTTTCTTT	CASSVDTGMGTEAFF
TRBJ1-2	many	TRBV20-1	TRBD1	13	TGCAGTGCTAGGACAGGGTACAGAAGTGGCTACACCTTC	CSARTGYRSGYTF
TRBJ1-6	NA	TRBV30	TRBD1	15	TGTGCCTGGAGCGCCCGGGACAGGGGCCATTCACCCCTCCACTTT	CAWSARDRGHSPLHF
TRBJ2-7	many	TRBV3-1	NA	12	TGTGCCAGCAGCCTAAGGACGACCGAGCAGTACTTC	CASSLRTTEQYF
TRBJ1-2	few	TRBV28	NA	14	TGTGCCAGCAGTTTTAAAGGTTTTTACTATGGCTACACCTTC	CASSFKGFYYGYTF
TRBJ2-3	few	TRBV20-1	NA	15	TGCAGTGCTACCGAGACCCGGAGTACCACAGATACGCAGTATTTT	CSATETRSTTDTQYF